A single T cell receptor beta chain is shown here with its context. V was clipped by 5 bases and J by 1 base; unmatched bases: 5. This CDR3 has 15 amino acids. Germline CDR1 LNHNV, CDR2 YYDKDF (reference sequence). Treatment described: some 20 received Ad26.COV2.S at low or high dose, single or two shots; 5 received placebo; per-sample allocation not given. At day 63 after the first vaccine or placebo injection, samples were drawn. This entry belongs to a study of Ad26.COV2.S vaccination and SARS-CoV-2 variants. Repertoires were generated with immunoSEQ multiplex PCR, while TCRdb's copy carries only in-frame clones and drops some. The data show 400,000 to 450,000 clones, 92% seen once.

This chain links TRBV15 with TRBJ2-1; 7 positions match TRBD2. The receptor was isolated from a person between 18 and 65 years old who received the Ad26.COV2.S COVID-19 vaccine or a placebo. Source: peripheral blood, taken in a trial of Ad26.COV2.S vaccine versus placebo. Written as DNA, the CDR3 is TGTGCCACCAGCGACAGCGGGGTTTCCTACAATGAGCAGTTCTTC. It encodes CATSDSGVSYNEQFF.